This T cell receptor beta chain was documented in a study of shared clonotypes between healthy human individuals. Germline V lookup: CDR1 SGHNT, CDR2 YYREEE (reference sequence). The V end lost 0 bases, the J end lost 6 bases, and 5 bases lay between the germline ends. The CDR3 spans 12 residues. Study-wide points: Larger estimated richness was generally seen in naive subsets than in memory subsets. Only a few donors were included, so the genetic and exposure-history diversity represented was limited.

With respect to this clone: Antigen unknown. The sample carries other DNA sequences with the same CDR3.

Each replicate PCR on the sorted subsets used around 200 ng DNA (about 30,000 T cell genomes). Using immunoSEQ multiplex PCR, the repertoire was profiled, and TCRdb retains in-frame clones only, with some absent. The table shows 1,500,000 or so clones, with about 98.5% occurring only once. The gene calls are TRBV5-4 and TRBJ2-3; D gene uncertain. The source is a young man in good health. Specimen: naive CD4+ T cells sorted from blood. As for subset: CD45RA+ positively selected. Here the CDR3 DNA reads TGTGCCAGCAGCTTGGCGTCTGATACGCAGTATTTT. It yields the protein CASSLASDTQYF.